The entry that follows covers one T cell receptor (beta chain) sequence. Original processing notes: Amplified reference gene primers provided the basis for estimating nucleated cell counts. Produced via immunoSEQ multiplex PCR; TCRdb's table is partial and in-frame only. V, J and clone size are those of that table, while D and trimming were read from the DNA. This table holds under 40,000 clones, approximately 78% found once. CDR3 length: 13 residues. Germline V gene lookup returns CDR1 SGHVS and CDR2 FNYEAQ. V was cut by 4 bases and J by 5 bases, with 11 bases left in between. This entry is derived from a study of blood T cell repertoires in COVID-19. Study details: Material from acute and convalescent COVID-19 was sourced from the United States, Italy and Spain. T cells, B-cell-depleted T cells, or PBMCs provided the cDNA or gDNA that served as material.

The chain recombines TRBV7-6 with TRBJ1-1, with no clear D. The TCR sequence derives from a woman aged 60-75 years with acute or convalescent COVID-19. Sequencing was done on a sample of peripheral blood. Written as DNA, the CDR3 is TGTGCCAGCAGCTCTCAGCTGGAGACTGAAGCTTTCTTT. It translates to CASSSQLETEAFF.